Following are 2 T cell receptor beta chains from one sample sequenced in a study of blood T cells in healthy people across ages. Alongside a J-beta primer mix, a sample-barcoded 5' primer served in a second PCR lasting roughly 7 to 11 cycles. A single record per CDR3 protein comes from TCRdb applying MiXCR to the 5' RACE reads. The sample includes some 640,000 distinct CDR3 sequences, about 30% of them seen just once. Sequenced material: blood. The receptors were gathered from a woman of 80 years or more in good health.

This clonotype was recorded a few times. The J gene is TRBJ2-2, the V gene TRBV6-2 or TRBV6-3, with D perhaps TRBD1 (6 bases). V was shortened by 5 bases and J by 3 bases, with 13 bases between the two germline ends. Germline V gene sequence: CDR1 MNHEY, CDR2 SVGEGT. There are 15 residues in the CDR3. The CDR3 protein is CASSDLGADTGELFF. The CDR3 DNA is TGTGCCAGCAGTGACCTGGGGGCGGACACCGGGGAGCTGTTTTTT.

This clonotype was seen ten or more times. This rearrangement joins TRBV5-4 to TRBJ2-5; perhaps D is TRBD1 or TRBD2 (6 bases each). The CDR3 spans 14 residues. V was cut by 0 bases and J by 5 bases, with 11 bases left in between. The germline V gene has CDR1 SGHNT and CDR2 YYREEE (reference sequence). The CDR3 loop reads CASSLEGGYETQYF. The CDR3 DNA sequence: TGTGCCAGCAGCTTGGAGGGGGGCTATGAGACCCAGTACTTC.